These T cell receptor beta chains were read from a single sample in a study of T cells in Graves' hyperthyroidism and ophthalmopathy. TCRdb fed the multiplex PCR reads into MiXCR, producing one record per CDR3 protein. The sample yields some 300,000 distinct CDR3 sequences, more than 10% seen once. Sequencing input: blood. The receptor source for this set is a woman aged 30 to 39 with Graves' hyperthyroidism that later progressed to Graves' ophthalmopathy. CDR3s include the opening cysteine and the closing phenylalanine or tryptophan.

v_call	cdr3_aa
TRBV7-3	CASSLRAGQPQHF
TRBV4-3	CASSQGDGTQYF
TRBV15	CATSRDRGQIGKLFF
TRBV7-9	CASSQILAGGPGSYEQYF
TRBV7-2	CASSKRGGTGETDTQYF
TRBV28	CASSSATARKDEKLFF
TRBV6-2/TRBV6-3	CATQDRKYQPQHF
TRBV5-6	CASSLQDYTDTQYF
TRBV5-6	CASSLDRGIYHEQYF
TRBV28	CASSFGQTNYGYTF
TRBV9	CASSLDGSTNEKLFF
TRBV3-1	CASSQVLGGETQYF
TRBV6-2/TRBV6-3	CASSGTSGRSNSYEQYF
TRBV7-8	CASSQTGTSGGSSNIQYF
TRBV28	CASSPTEIRNNEQFF